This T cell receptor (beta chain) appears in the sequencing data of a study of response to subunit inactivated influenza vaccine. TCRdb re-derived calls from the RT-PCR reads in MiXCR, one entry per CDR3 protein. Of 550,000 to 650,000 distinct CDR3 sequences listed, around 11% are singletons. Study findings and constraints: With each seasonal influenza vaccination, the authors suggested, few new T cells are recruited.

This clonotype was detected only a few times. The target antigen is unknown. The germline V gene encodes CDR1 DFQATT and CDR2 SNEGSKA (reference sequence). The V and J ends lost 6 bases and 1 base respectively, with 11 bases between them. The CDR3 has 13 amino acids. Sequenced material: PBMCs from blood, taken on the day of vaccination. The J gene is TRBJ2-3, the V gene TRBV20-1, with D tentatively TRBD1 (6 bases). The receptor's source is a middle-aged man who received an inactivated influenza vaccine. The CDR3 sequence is CSARNRGTDTQYF. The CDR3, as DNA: TGCAGTGCCAGAAACAGGGGCACAGATACGCAGTATTTT.